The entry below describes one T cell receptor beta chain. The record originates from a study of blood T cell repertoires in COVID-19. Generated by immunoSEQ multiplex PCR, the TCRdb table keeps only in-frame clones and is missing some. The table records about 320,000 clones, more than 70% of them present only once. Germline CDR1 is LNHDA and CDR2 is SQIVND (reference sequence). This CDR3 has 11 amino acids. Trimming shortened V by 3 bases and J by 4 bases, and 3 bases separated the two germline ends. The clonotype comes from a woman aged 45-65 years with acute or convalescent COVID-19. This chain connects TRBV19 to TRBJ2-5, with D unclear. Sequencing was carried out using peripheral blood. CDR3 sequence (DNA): TGTGCCAGTAGTATGAGAGAGACCCAGTACTTC. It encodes CASSMRETQYF.